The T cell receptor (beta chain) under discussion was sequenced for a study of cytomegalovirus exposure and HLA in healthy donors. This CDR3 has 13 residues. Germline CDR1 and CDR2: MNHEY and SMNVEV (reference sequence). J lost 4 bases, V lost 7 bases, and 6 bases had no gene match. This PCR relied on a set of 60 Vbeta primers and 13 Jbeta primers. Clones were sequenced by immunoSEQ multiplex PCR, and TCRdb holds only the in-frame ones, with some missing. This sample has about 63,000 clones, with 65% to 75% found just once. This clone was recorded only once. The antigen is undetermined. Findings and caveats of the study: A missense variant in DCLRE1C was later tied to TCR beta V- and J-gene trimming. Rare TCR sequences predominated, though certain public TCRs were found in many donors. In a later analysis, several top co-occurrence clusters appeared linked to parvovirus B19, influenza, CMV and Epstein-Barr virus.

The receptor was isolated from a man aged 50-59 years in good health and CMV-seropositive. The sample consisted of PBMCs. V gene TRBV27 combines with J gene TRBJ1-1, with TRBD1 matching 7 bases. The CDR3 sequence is CASNQGVGTEAFF. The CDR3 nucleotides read TGTGCCAGCAATCAGGGGGTCGGCACTGAAGCTTTCTTT.